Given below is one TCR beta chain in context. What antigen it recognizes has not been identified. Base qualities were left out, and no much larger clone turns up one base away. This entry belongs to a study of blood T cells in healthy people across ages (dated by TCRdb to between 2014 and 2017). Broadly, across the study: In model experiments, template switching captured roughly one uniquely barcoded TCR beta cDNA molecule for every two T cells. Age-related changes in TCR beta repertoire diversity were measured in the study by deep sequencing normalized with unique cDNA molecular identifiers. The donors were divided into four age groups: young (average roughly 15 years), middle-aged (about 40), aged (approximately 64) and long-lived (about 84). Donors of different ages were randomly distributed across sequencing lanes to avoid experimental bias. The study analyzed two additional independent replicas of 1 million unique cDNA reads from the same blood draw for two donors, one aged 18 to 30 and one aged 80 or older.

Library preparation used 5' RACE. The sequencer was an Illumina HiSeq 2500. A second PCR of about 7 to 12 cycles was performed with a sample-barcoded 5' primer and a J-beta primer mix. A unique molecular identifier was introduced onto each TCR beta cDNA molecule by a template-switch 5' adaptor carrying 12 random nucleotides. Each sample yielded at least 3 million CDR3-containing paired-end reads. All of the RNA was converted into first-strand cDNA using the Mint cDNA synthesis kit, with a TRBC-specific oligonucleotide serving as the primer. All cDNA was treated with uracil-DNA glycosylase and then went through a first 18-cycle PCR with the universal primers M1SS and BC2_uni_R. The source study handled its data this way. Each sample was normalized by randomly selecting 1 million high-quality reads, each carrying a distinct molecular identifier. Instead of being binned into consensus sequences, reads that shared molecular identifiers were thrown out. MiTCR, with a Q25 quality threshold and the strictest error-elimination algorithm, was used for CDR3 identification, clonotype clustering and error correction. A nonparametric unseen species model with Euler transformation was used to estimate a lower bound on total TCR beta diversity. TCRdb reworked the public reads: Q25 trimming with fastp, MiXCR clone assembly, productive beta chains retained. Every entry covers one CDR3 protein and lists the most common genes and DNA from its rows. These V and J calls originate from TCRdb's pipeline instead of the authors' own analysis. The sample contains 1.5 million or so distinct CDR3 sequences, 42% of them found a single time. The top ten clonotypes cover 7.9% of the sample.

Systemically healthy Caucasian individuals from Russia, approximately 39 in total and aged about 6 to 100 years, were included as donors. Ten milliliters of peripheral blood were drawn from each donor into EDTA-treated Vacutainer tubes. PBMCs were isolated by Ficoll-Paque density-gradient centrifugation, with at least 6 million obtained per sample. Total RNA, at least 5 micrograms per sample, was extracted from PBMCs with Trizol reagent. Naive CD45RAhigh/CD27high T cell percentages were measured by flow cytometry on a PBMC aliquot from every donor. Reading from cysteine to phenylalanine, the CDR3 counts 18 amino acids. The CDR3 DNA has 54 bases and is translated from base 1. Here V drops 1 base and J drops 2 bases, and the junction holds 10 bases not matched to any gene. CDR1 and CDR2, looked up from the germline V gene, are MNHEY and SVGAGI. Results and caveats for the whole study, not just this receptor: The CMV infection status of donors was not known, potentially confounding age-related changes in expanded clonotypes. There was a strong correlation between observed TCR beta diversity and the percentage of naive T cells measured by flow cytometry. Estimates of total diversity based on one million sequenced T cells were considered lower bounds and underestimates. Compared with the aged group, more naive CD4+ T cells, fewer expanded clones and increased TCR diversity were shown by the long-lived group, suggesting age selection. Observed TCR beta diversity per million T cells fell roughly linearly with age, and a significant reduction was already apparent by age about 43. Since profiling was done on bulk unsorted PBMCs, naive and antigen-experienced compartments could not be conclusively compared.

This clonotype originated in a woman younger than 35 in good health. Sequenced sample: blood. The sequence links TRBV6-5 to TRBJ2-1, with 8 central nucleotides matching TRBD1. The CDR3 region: CASSYFRTGPPTYNEQFF. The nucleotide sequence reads TGTGCCAGCAGTTACTTCCGGACAGGGCCCCCCACCTACAATGAGCAGTTCTTC.